The next 6 T cell receptor beta chains were all read from a single sample in a study of cytomegalovirus exposure and HLA in healthy donors. Primers for the PCR totalled 60 Vbeta and 13 Jbeta. Method: immunoSEQ multiplex PCR; TCRdb's copy keeps in-frame clones and lacks some. This sample has approximately 110,000 clones, with around 78% found just once. Sequences were obtained from PBMCs. Every receptor here comes from a man aged 45-60 years in good health and CMV-seronegative.

The DNA for the CDR3 is TGCAGCGTTGAAGGGCAGGCGACCTATGGCTACACCTTC. Its protein is CSVEGQATYGYTF. This sequence joins TRBV29-1 and TRBJ1-2; no clear D. This CDR3 region has 13 residues. Germline values: CDR1 SQVTM, CDR2 ANQGSEA. V was pared by 1 base and J by 4 bases, with 10 bases between.

The genes are TRBV6-1 and TRBJ1-2; D is perhaps TRBD1 (6 bases). The V and J ends lost 4 bases and 4 bases respectively, with 10 bases between them. The CDR3 covers 13 residues. Germline-derived CDR1 and CDR2 are MNHNS and SASEGT. The CDR3 DNA reads TGTGCCAGCAGTGTGGCACAGGGCTATGGCTACACCTTC. Translated, it gives CASSVAQGYGYTF.

CDR3 region: CASSDPGQMNTEAFF. The CDR3 DNA reads TGCGCCAGCAGCGATCCGGGACAAATGAACACTGAAGCTTTCTTT. The chain carries TRBV4-1 and TRBJ1-1; possible D gene TRBD1, 6 bases. The V gene lost 5 bases and the J gene lost 0 bases, with 13 bases spanning the gap. Per the germline V gene, CDR1 is MGHRA and CDR2 is YSYEKL. The CDR3 is 15 amino acids.

This clone was observed a single time. The rearrangement joins TRBV28 to TRBJ2-2, with D maybe TRBD2 (5 bases). Germline V CDR1 and CDR2: MDHEN, SYDVKM. The CDR3 runs 16 residues. V was clipped by 4 bases and J by 4 bases, with 16 bases between them. CDR3 protein: CASSWGTAGLTGELFF. The CDR3 DNA reads as TGTGCCAGCAGTTGGGGAACAGCCGGACTCACCGGGGAGCTGTTTTTT.

The V call is TRBV6-1, the J call TRBJ2-3; the match to TRBD2 covers 8 bases. The V and J ends lost 3 bases and 2 bases, in that order; junction bases with no gene match: 4. This CDR3 comprises 15 residues. The germline V gene encodes CDR1 MNHNS and CDR2 SASEGT. CDR3 nucleotides: TGTGCCAGCAGTGACCGCGGGGGGTACACAGATACGCAGTATTTT. Translation: CASSDRGGYTDTQYF.

The CDR3, as DNA: TGTGCCATCAGCCTAGGGACAGGGGGTCAGGGCGAGCAGTACTTC. It specifies CAISLGTGGQGEQYF. This chain joins TRBV10-3 and TRBJ2-7; 11 nucleotides agree with TRBD1. Per germline, CDR1 ENHRY and CDR2 SYGVKD. There are 15 residues in the CDR3. J gave up 6 bases and V 6 bases, and 10 bases lay outside the gene matches.